This T cell receptor beta chain was profiled in a study of CD4 T cell repertoires in COVID-19. Study-wide findings and caveats: Suggested intraclonal diversification: top SARS-CoV-2-reactive clonotypes appeared in two or three memory subsets. Some SARS-CoV-2 clonotypes, between roughly 6 and 25%, recurred in SARS-CoV and/or HKU1 cultures.

In regard to this clone: Its antigen is still unknown.

The data were produced by immunoSEQ multiplex PCR, yet TCRdb's version contains in-frame clones alone and is incomplete. Among about 75,000 clones, 83% were seen once, and the ten largest hold over 0.45%. The CDR3 runs 15 residues. The germline V gene encodes CDR1 SGHKS and CDR2 YYEKEE (reference sequence). After removal of 4 bases from V and 4 bases from J, the junction contained 8 bases not matched to a gene. This specimen was CD4+ T cells from peripheral blood, taken after recovery from COVID-19. The receptor was derived from a human donor who had COVID-19. V gene TRBV5-5 combines with J gene TRBJ2-7; 10 nucleotides agree with TRBD1. The CDR3 coding sequence is TGTGCCAGCAGCCCCGGACAGGGGGGTCAGTACGAGCAGTACTTC. Its translation is CASSPGQGGQYEQYF. Looking up the rest from reference TRBV5-5 and TRBJ2-7 gives the full variable domain: DAGVTQSPTHLIKTRGQQVTLRCSPISGHKSVSWYQQVLGQGPQFIFQYYEKEERGRGNFPDRFSARQFPNYSSELNVNALLLGDSALYLCASSPGQGGQYEQYFGPGTRLTVT.